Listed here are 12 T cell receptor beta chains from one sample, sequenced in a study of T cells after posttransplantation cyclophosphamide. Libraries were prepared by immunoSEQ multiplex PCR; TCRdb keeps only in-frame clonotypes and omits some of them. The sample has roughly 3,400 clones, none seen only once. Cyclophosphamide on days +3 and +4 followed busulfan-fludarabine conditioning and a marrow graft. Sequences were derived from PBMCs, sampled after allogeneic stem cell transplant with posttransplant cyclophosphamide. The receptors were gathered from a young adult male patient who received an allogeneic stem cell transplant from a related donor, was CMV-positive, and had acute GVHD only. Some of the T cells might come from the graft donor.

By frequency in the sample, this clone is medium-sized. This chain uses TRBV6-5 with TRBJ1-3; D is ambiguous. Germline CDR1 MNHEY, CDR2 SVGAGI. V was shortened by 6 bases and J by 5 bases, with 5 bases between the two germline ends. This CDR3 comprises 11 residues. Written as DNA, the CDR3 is TGTGCCAGCAGGTTTAGAAACACCATATATTTT. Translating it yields CASRFRNTIYF.

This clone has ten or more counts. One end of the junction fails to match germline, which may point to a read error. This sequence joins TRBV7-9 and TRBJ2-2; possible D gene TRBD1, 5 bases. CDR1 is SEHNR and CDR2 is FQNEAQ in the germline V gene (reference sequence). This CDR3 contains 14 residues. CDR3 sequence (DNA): TGTGCCAGCAGCTTGACGGGCAGGGCTTTTTTGCCGCTTTTT. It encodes CASSLTGRAFLPLF.

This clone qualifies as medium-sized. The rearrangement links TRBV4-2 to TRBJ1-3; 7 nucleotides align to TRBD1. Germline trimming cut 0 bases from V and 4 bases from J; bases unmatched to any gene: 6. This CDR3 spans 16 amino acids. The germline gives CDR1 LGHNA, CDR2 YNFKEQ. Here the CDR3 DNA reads TGTGCCAGCAGCCAAGATGGGGGGACAGCAGGAAACACCATATATTTT. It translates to CASSQDGGTAGNTIYF.

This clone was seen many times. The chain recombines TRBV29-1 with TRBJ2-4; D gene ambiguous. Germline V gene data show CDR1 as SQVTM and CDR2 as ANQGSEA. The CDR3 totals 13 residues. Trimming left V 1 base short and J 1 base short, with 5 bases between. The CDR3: CSVEGAAKNIQYF. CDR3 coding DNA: TGCAGCGTTGAAGGCGCCGCCAAAAACATTCAGTACTTC.

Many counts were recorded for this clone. The CDR3 nucleotides are TGTGCCAGCAGGCCGACAGGGGGTTATGGCTACACCTTC. The encoded protein is CASRPTGGYGYTF. The chain joins TRBV12-3 or TRBV12-4 to TRBJ1-2; 9 nucleotides match TRBD1. The CDR3 loop spans 13 amino acids. The V gene end was trimmed by 6 bases and the J gene end by 5 bases; junction bases not matched to a gene: 4.

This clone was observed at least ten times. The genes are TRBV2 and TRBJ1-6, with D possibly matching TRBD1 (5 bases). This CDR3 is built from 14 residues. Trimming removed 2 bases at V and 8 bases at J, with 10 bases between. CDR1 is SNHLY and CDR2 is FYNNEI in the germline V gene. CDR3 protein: CASSEPTTDSPLHF. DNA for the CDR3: TGTGCCAGCAGTGAACCCACGACAGATTCACCCCTCCACTTT.

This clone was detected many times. CDR3 loop: CASSPGLDNEQFF. Written as DNA, the CDR3 is TGTGCCAGCTCACCGGGACTAGATAATGAGCAGTTCTTC. The chain has TRBV18 and TRBJ2-1, with 8 nucleotides matching TRBD2. CDR1 KGHSH and CDR2 LQKENI come from the germline V gene. The trim removed 3 bases at V and 7 bases at J, leaving 2 bases unmatched. This CDR3 has 13 residues.

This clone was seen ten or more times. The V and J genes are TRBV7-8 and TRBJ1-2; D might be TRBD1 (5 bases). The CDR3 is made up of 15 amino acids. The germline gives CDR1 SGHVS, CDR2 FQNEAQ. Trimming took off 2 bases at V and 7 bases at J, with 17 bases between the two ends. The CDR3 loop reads CASSLSQGVVSGYTF. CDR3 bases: TGTGCCAGCAGCTTATCGCAGGGAGTGGTATCTGGCTACACCTTC.

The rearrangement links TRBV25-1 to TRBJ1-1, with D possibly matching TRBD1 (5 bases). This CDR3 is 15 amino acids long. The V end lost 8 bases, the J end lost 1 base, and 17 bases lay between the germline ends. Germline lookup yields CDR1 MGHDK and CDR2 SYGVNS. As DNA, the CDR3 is TGTGCCAGCCGCCCTGGATCAGGGAGGAACACTGAAGCTTTCTTT. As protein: CASRPGSGRNTEAFF.

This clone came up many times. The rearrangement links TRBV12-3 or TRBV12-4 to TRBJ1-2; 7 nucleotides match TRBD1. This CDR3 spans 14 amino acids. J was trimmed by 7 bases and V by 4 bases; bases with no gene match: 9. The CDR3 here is CASSSPGTEVGYTF. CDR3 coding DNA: TGTGCCAGCAGTTCCCCAGGGACAGAGGTTGGCTACACCTTC.

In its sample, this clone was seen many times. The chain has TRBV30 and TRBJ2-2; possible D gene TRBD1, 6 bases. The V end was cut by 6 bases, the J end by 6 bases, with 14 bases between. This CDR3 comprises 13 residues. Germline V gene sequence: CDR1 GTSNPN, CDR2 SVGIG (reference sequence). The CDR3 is CACCLRGPGELFF. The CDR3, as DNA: TGTGCCTGTTGTCTCAGGGGACCCGGGGAGCTGTTTTTT.

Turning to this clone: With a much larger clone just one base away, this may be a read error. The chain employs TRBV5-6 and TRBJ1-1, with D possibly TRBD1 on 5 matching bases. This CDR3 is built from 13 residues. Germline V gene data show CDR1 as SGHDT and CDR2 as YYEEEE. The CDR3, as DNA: TGTGCCAGCAGCTTGGATGCGGACACTCAAGCTTTCTTT. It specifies CASSLDADTQAFF.